This TCR beta chain is from a study of blood T cell repertoires in COVID-19. Overall study context: Researchers got acute and convalescent COVID-19 samples from the United States, Italy and Spain. PBMCs, B-cell-depleted T cells, or T cells provided the cDNA or gDNA that made up the material.

Assay: immunoSEQ multiplex PCR; the TCRdb copy retains only in-frame clones and omits some. Among 150,000 or so clones, 80% were seen once, and the ten largest hold over 0.5%. The sequencing input was peripheral blood. The clonotype originates from a man between 60 and 70 years old with acute or convalescent COVID-19.

The CDR3 here is CASKLAGGRETQYF. The CDR3 bases are TGTGCCAGCAAACTAGCGGGGGGGCGGGAGACCCAGTACTTC. The chain is built from TRBV5-4 and TRBJ2-5, with 13 bases fitting TRBD2. The CDR3 is 14 amino acids. CDR1 SGHNT and CDR2 YYREEE come from the germline V gene (reference sequence). V was pared by 6 bases and J by 5 bases, with 4 bases of the junction left unmatched.